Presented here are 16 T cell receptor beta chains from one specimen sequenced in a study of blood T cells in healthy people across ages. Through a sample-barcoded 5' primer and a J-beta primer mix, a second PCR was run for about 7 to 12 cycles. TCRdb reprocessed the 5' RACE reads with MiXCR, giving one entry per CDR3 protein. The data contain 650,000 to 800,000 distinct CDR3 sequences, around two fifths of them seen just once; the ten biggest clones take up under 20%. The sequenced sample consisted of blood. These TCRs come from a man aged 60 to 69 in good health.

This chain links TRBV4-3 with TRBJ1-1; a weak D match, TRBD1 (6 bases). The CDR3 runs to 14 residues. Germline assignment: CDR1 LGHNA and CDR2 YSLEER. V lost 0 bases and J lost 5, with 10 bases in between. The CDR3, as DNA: TGCGCCAGCAGCCAAGACTGGACAGTGACTGAAGCTTTCTTT. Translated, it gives CASSQDWTVTEAFF.

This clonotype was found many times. CDR3 nucleotide sequence: TGTGCCAGCAGTTTCCGGGCAGGGGGCACAAGGAACACTGAAGCTTTCTTT. Translated: CASSFRAGGTRNTEAFF. The chain joins TRBV27 to TRBJ1-1; TRBD1 matches at 8 bases. CDR3 length: 17 amino acids. The germline V gene encodes CDR1 MNHEY and CDR2 SMNVEV (reference sequence). The junction had 10 bases not matched to a gene; V was cut back by 3 bases and J by 1 base.

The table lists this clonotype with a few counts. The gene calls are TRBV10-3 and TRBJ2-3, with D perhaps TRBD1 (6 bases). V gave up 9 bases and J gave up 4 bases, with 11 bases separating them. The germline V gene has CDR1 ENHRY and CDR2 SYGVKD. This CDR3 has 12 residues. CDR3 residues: CAIDGGSDTQYF. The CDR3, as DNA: TGTGCCATTGATGGGGGCTCAGATACGCAGTATTTT.

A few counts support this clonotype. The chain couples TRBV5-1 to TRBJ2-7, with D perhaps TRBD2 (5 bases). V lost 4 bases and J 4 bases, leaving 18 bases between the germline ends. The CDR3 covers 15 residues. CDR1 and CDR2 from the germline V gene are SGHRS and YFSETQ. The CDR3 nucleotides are TGCGCCAGCAGCCCCAGCCCTCCGGGGTTGTACGAGCAGTACTTC. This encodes CASSPSPPGLYEQYF.

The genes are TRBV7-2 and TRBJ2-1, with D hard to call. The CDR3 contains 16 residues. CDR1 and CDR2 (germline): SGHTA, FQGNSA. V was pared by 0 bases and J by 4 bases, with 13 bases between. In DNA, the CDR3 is TGTGCCAGCAGCTTAGCGGCCTGGGGTGGGTACAATGAGCAGTTCTTC. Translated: CASSLAAWGGYNEQFF. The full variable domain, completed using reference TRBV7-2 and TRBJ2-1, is GAGVSQSPSNKVTEKGKDVELRCDPISGHTALYWYRQSLGQGLEFLIYFQGNSAPDKSGLPSDRFSAERTGGSVSTLTIQRTQQEDSAVYLCASSLAAWGGYNEQFFGPGTRLTVL.

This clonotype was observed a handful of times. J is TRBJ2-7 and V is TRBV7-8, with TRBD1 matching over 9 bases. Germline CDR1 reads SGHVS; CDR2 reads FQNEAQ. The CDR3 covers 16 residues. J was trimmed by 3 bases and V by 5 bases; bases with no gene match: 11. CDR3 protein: CASSRLSGTGNYEQYF. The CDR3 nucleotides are TGTGCCAGCAGCCGCCTTTCCGGGACAGGGAACTACGAGCAGTACTTC.

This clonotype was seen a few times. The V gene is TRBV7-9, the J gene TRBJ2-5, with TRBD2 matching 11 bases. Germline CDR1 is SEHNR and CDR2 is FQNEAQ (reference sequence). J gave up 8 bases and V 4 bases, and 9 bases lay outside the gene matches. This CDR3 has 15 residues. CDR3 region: CASSSGTSGLETQYF. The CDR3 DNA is TGTGCCAGCAGCTCCGGGACTAGCGGCCTTGAAACCCAGTACTTC.

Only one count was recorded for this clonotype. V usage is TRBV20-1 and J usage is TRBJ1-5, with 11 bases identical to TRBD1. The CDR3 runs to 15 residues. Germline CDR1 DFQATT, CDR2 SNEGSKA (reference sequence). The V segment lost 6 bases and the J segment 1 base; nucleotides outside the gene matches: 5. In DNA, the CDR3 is TGCAGTGCGAGGGACAGGGGGATGAGCAATCAGCCCCAGCATTTT. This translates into CSARDRGMSNQPQHF.

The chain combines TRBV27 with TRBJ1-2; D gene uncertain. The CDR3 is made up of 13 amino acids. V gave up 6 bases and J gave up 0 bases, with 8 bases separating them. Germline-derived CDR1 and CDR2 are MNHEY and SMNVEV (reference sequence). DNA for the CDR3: TGTGCCAGCAGCTTCGCGGCTAACTATGGCTACACCTTC. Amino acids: CASSFAANYGYTF.

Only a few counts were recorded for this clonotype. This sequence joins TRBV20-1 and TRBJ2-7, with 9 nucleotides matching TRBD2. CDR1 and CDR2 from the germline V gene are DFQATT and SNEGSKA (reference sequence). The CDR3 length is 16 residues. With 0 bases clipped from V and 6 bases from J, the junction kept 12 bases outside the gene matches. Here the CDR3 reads CSAREDPVSGGREQYF. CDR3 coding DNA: TGCAGTGCTAGAGAGGACCCTGTAAGCGGGGGGCGCGAGCAGTACTTC.

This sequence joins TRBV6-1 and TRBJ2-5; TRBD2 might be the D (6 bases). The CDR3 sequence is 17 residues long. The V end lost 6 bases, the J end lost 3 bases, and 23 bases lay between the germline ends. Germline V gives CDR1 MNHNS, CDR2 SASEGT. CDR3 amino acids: CASRPGTFTTSEETQYF. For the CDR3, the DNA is TGTGCCAGCAGACCCGGGACTTTCACCACCTCGGAAGAGACCCAGTACTTC.

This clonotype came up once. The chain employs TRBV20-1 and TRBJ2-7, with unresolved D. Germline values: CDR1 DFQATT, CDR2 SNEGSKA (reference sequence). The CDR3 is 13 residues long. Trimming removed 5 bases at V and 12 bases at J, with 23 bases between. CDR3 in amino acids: CSARPRAKNIRYF. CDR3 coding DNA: TGCAGTGCTCGCCCTAGAGCCAAAAACATTCGGTACTTC.

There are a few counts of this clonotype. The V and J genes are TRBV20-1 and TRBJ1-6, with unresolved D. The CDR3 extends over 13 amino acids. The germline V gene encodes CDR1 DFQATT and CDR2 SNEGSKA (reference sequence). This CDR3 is CSAGSGGNSPLHF. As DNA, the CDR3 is TGCAGCGCGGGATCCGGAGGGAATTCACCCCTCCACTTT.

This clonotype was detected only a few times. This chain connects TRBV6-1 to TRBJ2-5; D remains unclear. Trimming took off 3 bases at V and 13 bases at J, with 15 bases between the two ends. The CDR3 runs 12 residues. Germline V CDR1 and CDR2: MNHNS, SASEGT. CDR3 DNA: TGTGCCAGCAGTGATCCCGTCGCGTGGGGGTACTTC. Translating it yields CASSDPVAWGYF.

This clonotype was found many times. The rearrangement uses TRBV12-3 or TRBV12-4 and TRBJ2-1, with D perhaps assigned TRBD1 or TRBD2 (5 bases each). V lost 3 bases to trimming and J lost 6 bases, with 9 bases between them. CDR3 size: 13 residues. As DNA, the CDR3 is TGTGCCAGCAGTTTGGGGGACCCCAATGAGCAGTTCTTC. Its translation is CASSLGDPNEQFF.

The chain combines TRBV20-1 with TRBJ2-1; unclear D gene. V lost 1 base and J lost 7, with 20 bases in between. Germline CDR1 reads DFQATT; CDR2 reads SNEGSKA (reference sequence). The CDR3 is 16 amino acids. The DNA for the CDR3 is TGCAGTGCTAGAGGAAGGGATCAACGGGTGGGAAATGAGCAGTTCTTC. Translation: CSARGRDQRVGNEQFF.